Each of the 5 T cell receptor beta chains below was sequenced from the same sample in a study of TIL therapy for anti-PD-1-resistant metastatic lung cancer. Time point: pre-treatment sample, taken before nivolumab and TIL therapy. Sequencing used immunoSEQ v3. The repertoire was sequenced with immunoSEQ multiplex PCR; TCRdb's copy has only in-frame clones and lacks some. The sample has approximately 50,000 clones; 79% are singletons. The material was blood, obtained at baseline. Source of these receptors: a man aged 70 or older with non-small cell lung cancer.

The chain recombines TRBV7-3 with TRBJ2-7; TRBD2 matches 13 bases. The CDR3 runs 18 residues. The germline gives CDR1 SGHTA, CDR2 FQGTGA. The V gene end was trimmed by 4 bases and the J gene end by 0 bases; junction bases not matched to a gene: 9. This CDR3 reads CASSSGTSGALSSYEQYF. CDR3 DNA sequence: TGTGCCAGCAGCTCAGGGACTAGCGGGGCCTTAAGCTCCTACGAGCAGTACTTC.

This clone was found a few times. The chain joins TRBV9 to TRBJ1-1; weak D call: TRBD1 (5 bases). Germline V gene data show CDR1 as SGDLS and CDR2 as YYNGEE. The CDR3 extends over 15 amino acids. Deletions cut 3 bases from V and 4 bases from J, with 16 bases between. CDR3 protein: CASSADTRGTTEAFF. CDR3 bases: TGTGCCAGCAGCGCGGACACCCGGGGAACCACTGAAGCTTTCTTT. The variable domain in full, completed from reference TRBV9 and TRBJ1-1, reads DSGVTQTPKHLITATGQRVTLRCSPRSGDLSVYWYQQSLDQGLQFLIQYYNGEERAKGNILERFSAQQFPDLHSELNLSSLELGDSALYFCASSADTRGTTEAFFGQGTRLTVV.

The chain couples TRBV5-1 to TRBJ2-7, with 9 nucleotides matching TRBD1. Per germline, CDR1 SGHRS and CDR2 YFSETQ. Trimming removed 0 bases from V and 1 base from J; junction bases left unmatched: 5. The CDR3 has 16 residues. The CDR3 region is CASSLALGTGSYEQYF. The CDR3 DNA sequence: TGCGCCAGCAGCTTGGCCCTCGGGACAGGGTCCTACGAGCAGTACTTC. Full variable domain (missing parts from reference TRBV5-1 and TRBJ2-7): KAGVTQTPRYLIKTRGQQVTLSCSPISGHRSVSWYQQTPGQGLQFLFEYFSETQRNKGNFPGRFSGRQFSNSRSEMNVSTLELGDSALYLCASSLALGTGSYEQYFGPGTRLTVT.

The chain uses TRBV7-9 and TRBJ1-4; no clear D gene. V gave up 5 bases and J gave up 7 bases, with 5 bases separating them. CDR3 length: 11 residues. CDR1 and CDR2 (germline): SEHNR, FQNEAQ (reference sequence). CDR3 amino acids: CASSTGEKLFF. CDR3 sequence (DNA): TGTGCCAGCAGCACTGGTGAAAAACTGTTTTTT.

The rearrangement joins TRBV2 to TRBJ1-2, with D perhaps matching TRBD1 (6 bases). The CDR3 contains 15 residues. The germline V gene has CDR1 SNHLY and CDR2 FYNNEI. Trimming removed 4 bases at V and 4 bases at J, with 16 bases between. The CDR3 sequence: CASSGNPGVAYGYTF. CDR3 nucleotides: TGTGCCAGCAGTGGAAATCCAGGGGTAGCCTATGGCTACACCTTC.